This T cell receptor beta chain was identified during a study of T-cell memory formation after mild COVID-19. On the study more broadly: Among the donors, TCR clusters were largely specific to each donor.

Germline V lookup: CDR1 MNHEY, CDR2 SMNVEV (reference sequence). The CDR3 totals 15 residues. The V end was cut by 0 bases, the J end by 0 bases, with 3 bases between. As for this clonotype: What it binds is not known.

Overall study findings and caveats: Shrinking CD4+ clones were chiefly CM and EM; CD8+ ones were chiefly EMRA. Specificity for SARS-CoV-2 was not confirmed among the second-wave clones peaking on day 37. Detection of some responders pre-infection suggested pre-existing cross-reactive memory T cells participated.

TCRdb reprocessed the 5' RACE reads via MiXCR and lists one record per CDR3 protein. The top ten clones hold about 7.5% of a sample with 560,000 or so distinct CDR3 sequences, around 15% of them seen once. The sample consisted of PBMCs or a T cell subset sorted from them (not recorded which). This chain uses TRBV27 with TRBJ2-6; D unclear. The TCR originated in an adult woman who had mild COVID-19 (a few samples of this study predate the infection). Cell type and time point are not known. DNA of the CDR3: TGTGCCAGCAGTTTATCGAACTCTGGGGCCAACGTCCTGACTTTC. Translation: CASSLSNSGANVLTF.